The clone carrying this TCR beta chain has only a few counts. Produced via immunoSEQ multiplex PCR; TCRdb's table is partial and in-frame only. The data show around 40,000 clones, with roughly 89% seen just once and 1% to 1.5% held by the top ten. The data stem from a study of T cell changes during pregnancy in multiple sclerosis. V lost 2 bases to trimming and J lost 8 bases, with 12 bases between them. This CDR3 comprises 14 residues. In germline, CDR1 is SNHLY, CDR2 FYNNEI. The sample here was CD4+ T cells from peripheral blood mononuclear cells, taken in the first trimester of pregnancy. The receptor was isolated from a female donor with multiple sclerosis, enrolled in a pregnancy study. V is TRBV2 and J is TRBJ1-4, with a possible D match to TRBD1 (6 bases). CDR3: CASSERDTREKLFF. The CDR3 DNA follows: TGTGCCAGCAGTGAAAGGGACACGAGGGAAAAACTGTTTTTT.